A single sample gave rise to the 23 T cell receptor beta chains below, sequenced in a study of shared clonotypes between healthy human individuals. The repertoire was sequenced with immunoSEQ multiplex PCR; TCRdb's copy has only in-frame clones and lacks some. The sample includes about 490,000 clones, roughly 85% seen only once; the top ten take 9.5% to 15%. Sequenced input: PBMCs. Receptors were obtained from a middle-aged woman in good health. Some clones in this sample may be carry-over from other donors' samples.

The gene calls are TRBV27 and TRBJ2-7; TRBD1 matches 9 bases. V dropped 6 bases and J dropped 2; count of bases not matched to a gene: 5. CDR1 MNHEY and CDR2 SMNVEV come from the germline V gene (reference sequence). CDR3 length equals 14 residues. In nucleotides, the CDR3 is TGTGCCAGCAGAAAACAGGGGGCCCCCTACGAGCAGTACTTC. Amino acid sequence: CASRKQGAPYEQYF.

The chain is built from TRBV6-6 and TRBJ1-5; D uncertain. The CDR3 is 14 residues long. Trimming removed 5 bases from V and 0 bases from J, with 8 bases in between. The germline CDR1 and CDR2 sequences are MNHNY and SVGAGI (reference sequence). CDR3 sequence reads: CASSRTDSNQPQHF. DNA for the CDR3: TGTGCCAGCAGTCGGACGGATAGCAATCAGCCCCAGCATTTT.

The gene calls are TRBV6-5 and TRBJ2-1; D remains unclear. The CDR3 consists of 14 residues. The V gene lost 0 bases and the J gene lost 9 bases, with 12 bases spanning the gap. Germline loops: CDR1 MNHEY, CDR2 SVGAGI. The chain's CDR3 is CASSYSFAISEQFF. CDR3 DNA: TGTGCCAGCAGTTACTCGTTCGCAATAAGTGAGCAGTTCTTC.

The genes are TRBV4-3 and TRBJ2-2, with 7 bases that match TRBD2. Germline V lookup: CDR1 LGHNA, CDR2 YSLEER. This CDR3 is 15 amino acids long. The junction had 2 bases not matched to a gene; V was cut back by 4 bases and J by 0 bases. DNA for the CDR3: TGCGCCAGCAGCCGAGCGGGGTCGAACACCGGGGAGCTGTTTTTT. Encoded protein: CASSRAGSNTGELFF.

The V gene is TRBV4-1, the J gene TRBJ2-1; 8 bases are a match to TRBD2. Germline V CDR1 and CDR2: MGHRA, YSYEKL. V lost 3 bases to trimming and J lost 2 bases; unmatched junction nucleotides: 6. The CDR3 is 16 residues long. The CDR3 region is CASSHPSSGPYNEQFF. Here the CDR3 DNA reads TGCGCCAGCAGCCACCCTTCTAGCGGGCCCTACAATGAGCAGTTCTTC.

This clone has only one observation. V is TRBV28 and J is TRBJ1-1, with D hard to call. V was trimmed by 6 bases and J by 0 bases, leaving 11 bases between them. The CDR3 consists of 14 residues. Germline lookup yields CDR1 MDHEN and CDR2 SYDVKM. The CDR3 sequence is CASRVDDMNTEAFF. Here the CDR3 DNA reads TGTGCCAGCAGGGTGGACGACATGAACACTGAAGCTTTCTTT.

The V gene is TRBV7-9, the J gene TRBJ2-1; tentative D call: TRBD2 (6 bases). Deletions cut 2 bases from V and 6 bases from J, with 14 bases between. Germline CDR1 and CDR2: SEHNR and FQNEAQ (reference sequence). The length of the CDR3 is 15 residues. CDR3 region: CASSLMRGEFNEQFF. In DNA form, the CDR3 reads TGTGCCAGCAGCTTAATGCGGGGAGAGTTCAATGAGCAGTTCTTC.

The chain links TRBV5-1 to TRBJ2-5; unclear D gene. Gene TRBJ2-7 matches the end of the DNA better, so the J call may be wrong. Germline CDR1 and CDR2: SGHRS and YFSETQ. The CDR3 has 14 amino acids. For the CDR3, the DNA is TGCGCCAGCAGCTTGGCCAGTGTTAGGTCCGAGCAGTACTTC. Amino acids: CASSLASVRSEQYF.

The chain employs TRBV30 and TRBJ1-1; 9 bases agree with TRBD1. The junction had 7 bases not matched to a gene; V was cut back by 5 bases and J by 0 bases. The V gene's germline CDR1 is GTSNPN and CDR2 SVGIG (reference sequence). The CDR3 runs 15 residues. The CDR3 nucleotides read TGTGCCTGGTCCGGACAGGGGTACCTGAACACTGAAGCTTTCTTT. Its translation is CAWSGQGYLNTEAFF.

The rearrangement joins TRBV30 to TRBJ1-2; D gene unclear. With 3 bases removed from V and 6 bases from J, the gap between germline ends came to 17 bases. The CDR3 runs to 14 residues. The germline V gene encodes CDR1 GTSNPN and CDR2 SVGIG (reference sequence). Here the CDR3 reads CAWRGGARLHGYTF. The DNA for the CDR3 is TGTGCCTGGAGGGGTGGAGCCCGACTGCATGGCTACACCTTC.

The genes are TRBV4-1 and TRBJ2-2; 7 bases align to TRBD2. Germline lookup yields CDR1 MGHRA and CDR2 YSYEKL. The CDR3 loop spans 17 amino acids. With 1 base clipped from V and 7 bases from J, the junction kept 12 bases outside the gene matches. In DNA, the CDR3 is TGCGCCAGCAGCCAAGCGATTGGCGGGAGCAGAATCGGGGAGCTGTTTTTT. Translation gives CASSQAIGGSRIGELFF.

This rearrangement joins TRBV18 to TRBJ1-1; a possible D gene is TRBD1 (5 bases). CDR1 is KGHSH, CDR2 LQKENI, per germline. Trimming took off 3 bases at V and 5 bases at J, with 13 bases between the two ends. This CDR3 has 14 amino acids. The CDR3: CASSPDTGGTEAFF. In DNA, the CDR3 is TGTGCCAGCTCACCGGACACAGGAGGGACTGAAGCTTTCTTT.

About this clone: The same CDR3 is also encoded by other DNA sequences in this sample. This chain joins TRBV4-2 and TRBJ2-3, with 7 bases aligning to TRBD2. Trimming took 1 base from V and 4 from J; bases not matched to a gene: 2. Looked up from germline, CDR1 is LGHNA and CDR2 is YNFKEQ. This CDR3 has 14 amino acids. The CDR3 region is CASSQGTSADTQYF. The DNA of the CDR3 is TGTGCCAGCAGCCAAGGCACTAGCGCAGATACGCAGTATTTT.

This chain joins TRBV28 and TRBJ2-7, with TRBD1 as a possible D gene (5 bases). This CDR3 spans 14 amino acids. V was clipped by 8 bases and J by 0 bases, with 14 bases between them. Per germline, CDR1 MDHEN and CDR2 SYDVKM. Written as DNA, the CDR3 is TGTGCCAGCCAGGGCCCAGGGTCCTCCTACGAGCAGTACTTC. This gives the protein CASQGPGSSYEQYF.

The V gene is TRBV18, the J gene TRBJ2-7; D gene ambiguous. Germline-derived CDR1 and CDR2 are KGHSH and LQKENI. CDR3 length: 13 residues. Trimming shortened V by 6 bases and J by 1 base, and 10 bases separated the two germline ends. Written as DNA, the CDR3 is TGTGCCAGCTCCCCCGACGGATCCTACGAGCAGTACTTC. It codes for CASSPDGSYEQYF. The variable domain in full, completed from reference TRBV18 and TRBJ2-7, reads NAGVMQNPRHLVRRRGQEARLRCSPMKGHSHVYWYRQLPEEGLKFMVYLQKENIIDESGMPKERFSAEFPKEGPSILRIQQVVRGDSAAYFCASSPDGSYEQYFGPGTRLTVT.

V is TRBV2 and J is TRBJ2-7; D gene ambiguous. CDR3 size: 14 residues. Germline values: CDR1 SNHLY, CDR2 FYNNEI. The V end lost 4 bases, the J end lost 0 bases, and 10 bases lay between the germline ends. The CDR3 bases are TGTGCCAGCAGTGTTACGACTTTCTCCTACGAGCAGTACTTC. It is translated as CASSVTTFSYEQYF.

The table lists this clone with a few counts. This rearrangement joins TRBV27 to TRBJ1-1; D is uncertain. The ends were cut back, 1 base at V and 0 bases at J, with 12 bases in the middle. From germline, CDR1 is MNHEY and CDR2 SMNVEV (reference sequence). The CDR3 loop spans 16 amino acids. The CDR3 nucleotides read TGTGCCAGCAGTTTATTTCACAGTACCATGAACACTGAAGCTTTCTTT. Its protein product is CASSLFHSTMNTEAFF.

The chain couples TRBV27 to TRBJ1-5; D is uncertain. Germline values: CDR1 MNHEY, CDR2 SMNVEV (reference sequence). The CDR3 is 14 residues long. The ends were cut back, 11 bases at V and 4 bases at J, with 18 bases in the middle. The CDR3 DNA follows: TGTGCCGGCTGGTCCACAGATTTTAATCAGCCCCAGCATTTT. It encodes CAGWSTDFNQPQHF.

This chain links TRBV6-1 with TRBJ2-7; 7 bases align to TRBD1. The CDR3 is made up of 15 amino acids. Per the germline V gene, CDR1 is MNHNS and CDR2 is SASEGT. V lost 5 bases and J lost 0; bases outside the gene matches: 7. Here the CDR3 DNA reads TGTGCCAGCAGTTCAGGGACAGCGAGCTCCTACGAGCAGTACTTC. Its translation is CASSSGTASSYEQYF.

V and J are TRBV5-6 and TRBJ2-1; a possible D gene is TRBD2 (6 bases). V was cut by 0 bases and J by 4 bases, with 14 bases left in between. This CDR3 is built from 16 residues. Looked up from germline, CDR1 is SGHDT and CDR2 is YYEEEE. CDR3 DNA sequence: TGTGCCAGCAGCTTGGGCGGGACTTTCACATACAATGAGCAGTTCTTC. It encodes CASSLGGTFTYNEQFF. The whole variable domain, filled in from reference TRBV5-6 and TRBJ2-1, reads DAGVTQSPTHLIKTRGQQVTLRCSPKSGHDTVSWYQQALGQGPQFIFQYYEEEERQRGNFPDRFSGHQFPNYSSELNVNALLLGDSALYLCASSLGGTFTYNEQFFGPGTRLTVL.

The chain has TRBV30 and TRBJ1-2; possible D gene TRBD1, 5 bases. Deletions cut 0 bases from V and 8 bases from J, with 10 bases between. Looked up from germline, CDR1 is GTSNPN and CDR2 is SVGIG (reference sequence). This CDR3 is 12 amino acids long. CDR3 nucleotide sequence: TGTGCCTGGAGTGTTTGGACAAGGGGCTACACCTTC. This encodes CAWSVWTRGYTF. The entire variable domain, with the rest obtained from reference TRBV30 and TRBJ1-2, is as follows: SQTIHQWPATLVQPVGSPLSLECTVEGTSNPNLYWYRQAAGRGLQLLFYSVGIGQISSEVPQNLSASRPQDRQFILSSKKLLLSDSGFYLCAWSVWTRGYTFGSGTRLTVV.

The chain carries TRBV6-5 and TRBJ2-2; D uncertain. CDR1 is MNHEY and CDR2 is SVGAGI in the germline V gene. This CDR3 region has 12 residues. Trimming shortened V by 6 bases and J by 9 bases, and 11 bases separated the two germline ends. The CDR3: CASRTLGRELFF. The CDR3 nucleotides read TGTGCCAGCAGAACCCTGGGCCGGGAGCTGTTTTTT.

In the case of this clone: It may be a read error: a sequence one base away is much more abundant. Other DNA sequences of this sample code for an identical CDR3. The rearrangement joins TRBV25-1 to TRBJ1-1; perhaps TRBD1 as D (6 bases). Germline CDR1 is MGHDK and CDR2 is SYGVNS. Between the trimmed V and J ends, which lost 2 bases and 8 bases, there was a span of 15 bases. This CDR3 has 14 residues. The chain's CDR3 is CASSERGWGTEAFF. CDR3 nucleotide sequence: TGTGCCAGCAGTGAAAGGGGGTGGGGCACCGAAGCTTTCTTT. The full variable domain, with the rest looked up from reference TRBV25-1 and TRBJ1-1, is EADIYQTPRYLVIGTGKKITLECSQTMGHDKMYWYQQDPGMELHLIHYSYGVNSTEKGDLSSESTVSRIRTEHFPLTLESARPSHTSQYLCASSERGWGTEAFFGQGTRLTVV.